Included here is one TCR beta chain sequence, with context. These data come from a study of blood T cell repertoires in COVID-19. Overall study context: Specimens from acute and convalescent COVID-19 originated in the United States, Italy and Spain. PBMCs, B-cell-depleted T cells, or T cells provided the cDNA or gDNA that made up the material.

Authors' processing steps: From reference gene primer amplification, estimates of nucleated cell counts were derived. The table came from immunoSEQ multiplex PCR; TCRdb's copy has only in-frame clones and leaves some out. V, J and clone size are taken as reported in that table, and D and trimming were inferred from the DNA itself. The sample holds about 200,000 clones, about 86% seen once. Looked up from germline, CDR1 is LGHDT and CDR2 is YNNKEL (reference sequence). CDR3 length: 15 residues. The V gene end was trimmed by 4 bases and the J gene end by 2 bases; junction bases not matched to a gene: 3.

This clonotype was sampled from a woman between 65 and 79 years old with acute or convalescent COVID-19. The specimen was peripheral blood. The V gene is TRBV3-1 (or the pseudogene TRBV3-2), the J gene TRBJ1-2, with 11 bases fitting TRBD1. CDR3 region: CASSPRTGGNYGYTF. Here the CDR3 DNA reads TGTGCCAGCAGCCCGCGGACAGGGGGCAACTATGGCTACACCTTC.